The 7 T cell receptor beta chains given below trace back to one sample, sequenced in a study of Ad26.COV2.S vaccination and SARS-CoV-2 variants (dated by TCRdb to the early 2020s). The sample's treatment or condition label is to be understood as: over 15 received Ad26.COV2.S at low or high dose, single or two shots; roughly five received placebo; per-sample allocation not given. For vaccine and placebo recipients, repertoires were sequenced using samples collected on day 63 after the first injection. Libraries were prepared through the immunoSEQ multiplex PCR assay. TCRdb retrieved this table from immuneACCESS and kept in-frame rearrangements only. Not all clones are present; in checked studies, unresolved V genes account for under half, and no reason is known for the remainder. This sample lists around 270,000 clones; 87% were detected once. The ten largest clones represent approximately 3% of the sample.

The sequencing here drew on peripheral blood, taken in a trial of Ad26.COV2.S vaccine versus placebo. The receptors shown here come from a person between 18 and 65 years old who received the Ad26.COV2.S COVID-19 vaccine or a placebo.

This clone was counted a single time. This rearrangement joins TRBV11-1 to TRBJ1-4; D uncertain. The CDR3 totals 13 residues. Trimming took 5 bases from V and 8 from J, leaving 12 bases between them. Germline V gives CDR1 SGHAT, CDR2 FQDESV (reference sequence). The CDR3 DNA reads TGTGCCAGCAGCCAAGGATCGGTGGAAAAACTGTTTTTT. The encoded protein is CASSQGSVEKLFF.

The chain has TRBV6-5 and TRBJ2-5, with 9 positions matching TRBD1. After removal of 0 bases from V and 5 bases from J, the junction contained 4 bases not matched to a gene. The CDR3 spans 15 residues. The germline gives CDR1 MNHEY, CDR2 SVGAGI. The CDR3 DNA is TGTGCCAGCAGTTACTCGATCGGGACAGGGGAGACCCAGTACTTC. Protein sequence: CASSYSIGTGETQYF.

The genes are TRBV3-1 (or the pseudogene TRBV3-2) and TRBJ2-7, with D perhaps matching TRBD2 (6 bases). Germline loops: CDR1 LGHDT, CDR2 YNNKEL (reference sequence). Trimming removed 0 bases at V and 9 bases at J, with 18 bases between. The CDR3 is 15 residues long. The CDR3 spells CASSQDPYGGPGQYF. For the CDR3, the DNA is TGTGCCAGCAGCCAAGATCCGTACGGGGGACCCGGGCAGTACTTC.

The V and J genes are TRBV30 and TRBJ2-2; TRBD2 matches 13 bases. Trimming cost V 1 base and J 6 bases; bases outside gene matches: 2. From germline, CDR1 is GTSNPN and CDR2 SVGIG (reference sequence). The CDR3 loop spans 15 amino acids. CDR3 sequence reads: CAWSATSGRAGELFF. Here the CDR3 DNA reads TGTGCCTGGAGTGCTACTAGCGGGAGGGCCGGGGAGCTGTTTTTT.

This clone appeared a few times. This sequence joins TRBV6-2 or TRBV6-3 and TRBJ2-1; TRBD2 might be the D (5 bases). The CDR3 sequence is 14 residues long. V lost 4 bases to trimming and J lost 6 bases, with 13 bases between them. Germline CDR1 reads MNHEY; CDR2 reads SVGEGT. CDR3 amino acids: CASSSGLTPNEQFF. Written as DNA, the CDR3 is TGTGCCAGCAGTTCGGGGTTAACCCCCAATGAGCAGTTCTTC.

The rearrangement uses TRBV28 and TRBJ1-4, with 10 bases matching TRBD1. CDR3 length: 15 residues. The ends lost 6 bases at V and 8 bases at J; junction bases unmatched: 9. The germline gives CDR1 MDHEN, CDR2 SYDVKM. CDR3 sequence reads: CASRTERQGAEKLFF. The CDR3 region has the DNA TGTGCCAGCAGGACAGAACGACAGGGGGCGGAAAAACTGTTTTTT.

V is TRBV20-1 and J is TRBJ1-2; D not resolved. CDR3 length: 12 amino acids. Germline V gives CDR1 DFQATT, CDR2 SNEGSKA (reference sequence). The V end lost 3 bases, the J end lost 4 bases, and 9 bases lay between the germline ends. The CDR3 sequence is CSASKSSYGYTF. CDR3 bases: TGCAGTGCTAGTAAGTCCTCCTATGGCTACACCTTC.